The 25 T cell receptor beta chains reported below all come from one sample, sequenced in a study of T cell repertoires in aging, cancer and after chemotherapy. Rearranged V-D-J TRB sequences were amplified with a mixed TRB-A/B primer pool. One entry per CDR3 protein, called by TCRdb with MiXCR from the multiplex PCR reads. Here the sample spans 2,500 to 3,500 distinct CDR3 sequences, approximately 30% being singletons. Peripheral blood genomic DNA, not sorted cells or RNA, was the template. The sample was blood. The receptors stem from a human donor with a solid tumor.

By share, this clonotype counts as large. The chain employs TRBV30 and TRBJ1-5; 8 nucleotides agree with TRBD1. V lost 2 bases, J lost 4 bases, and 7 bases stayed unmatched. The V gene's germline CDR1 is GTSNPN and CDR2 SVGIG (reference sequence). This CDR3 region has 15 residues. The CDR3 DNA reads as TGTGCCTGGAGTAAGACAGGGGTCAGGAATCAGCCCCAGCATTTT. This sequence encodes CAWSKTGVRNQPQHF.

This clonotype appeared a few times. The rearrangement joins TRBV20-1 to TRBJ2-5, with a weak D call TRBD1 (6 bases). CDR1 and CDR2 (germline): DFQATT, SNEGSKA (reference sequence). Trimming left V 5 bases short and J 2 bases short, with 12 bases between. CDR3 length: 13 residues. The CDR3 protein is CSAQQGPQETQYF. CDR3 DNA sequence: TGCAGTGCTCAACAGGGTCCTCAAGAGACCCAGTACTTC.

There are a few counts of this clonotype. The chain recombines TRBV7-9 with TRBJ2-7; perhaps TRBD2 as D (5 bases). V lost 5 bases and J lost 1, with 18 bases in between. CDR1 is SEHNR and CDR2 is FQNEAQ in the germline V gene (reference sequence). The CDR3 is 16 residues long. The CDR3 bases are TGTGCCAGCAGCCCGACCCCCGGGGAGCGGTCCTACGAGCAGTACTTC. Its protein is CASSPTPGERSYEQYF.

The chain has TRBV27 and TRBJ2-7; maybe TRBD2 (6 bases). This CDR3 is 16 amino acids long. Trimming shortened V by 1 base and J by 0 bases, and 13 bases separated the two germline ends. Germline V gene sequence: CDR1 MNHEY, CDR2 SMNVEV (reference sequence). The CDR3: CASSLFPAGLSYEQYF. Written as DNA, the CDR3 is TGTGCCAGCAGTTTATTTCCCGCGGGACTCTCCTACGAGCAGTACTTC.

By share, this clonotype ranks as large (0.1 to 1%). This sequence joins TRBV30 and TRBJ1-2; a possible D gene is TRBD1 (5 bases). Germline V gene lookup returns CDR1 GTSNPN and CDR2 SVGIG (reference sequence). CDR3 length: 12 residues. V lost 0 bases and J 5 bases, leaving 7 bases between the germline ends. Here the CDR3 reads CAWSVPGYGYTF. In nucleotides, the CDR3 is TGTGCCTGGAGTGTACCAGGGTATGGCTACACCTTC.

There are a few counts of this clonotype. This chain connects TRBV7-2 to TRBJ2-7; D is perhaps TRBD1 (5 bases). Germline V gene data show CDR1 as SGHTA and CDR2 as FQGNSA. V lost 5 bases to trimming and J lost 0 bases, with 14 bases between them. The CDR3 is 15 residues long. Written as DNA, the CDR3 is TGTGCCAGCAGCCTAACTCAGGGAACCTCCTACGAGCAGTACTTC. Protein sequence: CASSLTQGTSYEQYF. The variable domain in full, with the rest retrieved from reference TRBV7-2 and TRBJ2-7, is GAGVSQSPSNKVTEKGKDVELRCDPISGHTALYWYRQSLGQGLEFLIYFQGNSAPDKSGLPSDRFSAERTGGSVSTLTIQRTQQEDSAVYLCASSLTQGTSYEQYFGPGTRLTVT.

Remarks on this clonotype: This clone may be a read error of a much larger clone one base away. The chain carries TRBV6-5 and TRBJ2-7; possible D gene TRBD2, 6 bases. Germline V gene lookup returns CDR1 MNHEY and CDR2 SVGAGI. The V end was cut by 5 bases, the J end by 9 bases, with 23 bases between. The CDR3 sequence is 15 residues long. CDR3 nucleotides: TGTGCCAGCAGTAGACCGGGACCCAATTCGGGGGTGCAGTACTTC. The encoded protein is CASSRPGPNSGVQYF.

This clonotype was detected a few times. CDR3 sequence: CASNRDYTEAFF. CDR3 nucleotides: TGTGCCAGCAATCGGGACTACACTGAAGCTTTCTTT. V is TRBV12-3 or TRBV12-4 and J is TRBJ1-1; tentatively, D is TRBD1 (5 bases). This CDR3 spans 12 amino acids. V was trimmed by 7 bases and J by 3 bases, leaving 9 bases between them.

In this sample, this clonotype turned up a few times. J is TRBJ1-4 and V is TRBV27, with D perhaps TRBD1 (5 bases). Deletions cut 2 bases from V and 8 bases from J, with 12 bases between. The CDR3 totals 14 residues. Germline V gene data show CDR1 as MNHEY and CDR2 as SMNVEV (reference sequence). CDR3 sequence (DNA): TGTGCCAGCAGTTTAGGAAGGGAGGGGGAAAAACTGTTTTTT. Its translation: CASSLGREGEKLFF.

A single count supports this clonotype. The V and J genes are TRBV27 and TRBJ1-3, with 9 bases lining up with TRBD1. The CDR3 loop spans 13 amino acids. Germline CDR1 is MNHEY and CDR2 is SMNVEV (reference sequence). V trimming: 8 bases; J trimming: 11 bases; junction bases outside the gene matches: 10. CDR3 sequence: CASCLGTGLPIYF. The CDR3 DNA reads TGTGCCAGCTGCCTCGGGACAGGGTTGCCCATATATTTT.

This chain joins TRBV5-1 and TRBJ1-2; possibly TRBD1 for D (5 bases). Germline V gene data show CDR1 as SGHRS and CDR2 as YFSETQ. Trimming pared 7 bases from V and 1 base from J, leaving 8 bases between. This CDR3 has 12 amino acids. In nucleotides, the CDR3 is TGCGCCAGCGGGGCAGATAACTATGGCTACACCTTC. Protein sequence: CASGADNYGYTF.

In this sample, this clonotype turned up a few times. The junction differs from germline at one of its ends, possibly a read error. The chain recombines TRBV7-4 with TRBJ1-3; D call uncertain. Per the germline V gene, CDR1 is SGHVT and CDR2 is SQSDAQ. This CDR3 is built from 13 residues. The CDR3 nucleotides are TGTGCTAGCAGCTCGAACCCTGGAAACACCATATATTTT. Translating gives CASSSNPGNTIYF.

This clonotype was observed a few times. This chain links TRBV10-1 with TRBJ2-7; D not certain. Germline CDR1 is WNHNN and CDR2 is SYGVQD (reference sequence). V lost 8 bases and J 4 bases, leaving 12 bases between the germline ends. This CDR3 is 12 amino acids long. The CDR3 region is CASGPAVYEQYF. CDR3 DNA sequence: TGCGCCAGCGGCCCGGCGGTTTACGAGCAGTACTTC.

This clonotype was picked up a small number of times. The rearrangement joins TRBV15 to TRBJ1-1; no reliable D call. CDR3 length: 17 residues. V shed 3 bases and J shed 2 bases, with 19 bases lying between them. Germline V gene sequence: CDR1 LNHNV, CDR2 YYDKDF (reference sequence). CDR3 DNA: TGTGCCACCAGCAGCGAGATGGGATACAGACTAAACACTGAAGCTTTCTTT. It translates to CATSSEMGYRLNTEAFF.

This chain links TRBV15 with TRBJ2-4; perhaps TRBD2 as D (6 bases). V gave up 0 bases and J gave up 3 bases, with 9 bases separating them. Germline CDR1 and CDR2: LNHNV and YYDKDF (reference sequence). This CDR3 has 15 amino acids. The CDR3 reads CATSRDGGLKNIQYF. CDR3 nucleotides: TGTGCCACCAGCAGAGATGGGGGACTCAAAAACATTCAGTACTTC.

A few counts support this clonotype. The chain uses TRBV27 and TRBJ2-7, with 10 bases fitting TRBD2. The CDR3 has 14 amino acids. CDR1 is MNHEY, CDR2 SMNVEV, per germline (reference sequence). Germline trimming cut 4 bases from V and 6 bases from J; bases unmatched to any gene: 6. The CDR3 nucleotides are TGTGCCAGCAGTTCCTCCCCTAGCGGGAGCGAGCAGTACTTC. Amino acid sequence: CASSSSPSGSEQYF.

In its sample, this clonotype was seen once. The gene calls are TRBV10-3 and TRBJ1-5; TRBD1 might be the D (6 bases). This CDR3 spans 14 amino acids. Trimming pared 10 bases from V and 3 bases from J, leaving 16 bases between. CDR1 is ENHRY and CDR2 is SYGVKD in the germline V gene. The chain's CDR3 is CANRGGQTNQPQHF. CDR3 sequence (DNA): TGTGCCAACAGAGGAGGACAGACCAATCAGCCCCAGCATTTT.

The chain recombines TRBV20-1 with TRBJ1-5; tentative D call: TRBD1 (5 bases). Germline-derived CDR1 and CDR2 are DFQATT and SNEGSKA (reference sequence). Trimming removed 1 base at V and 4 bases at J, with 14 bases between. CDR3 size: 15 residues. This CDR3 reads CSARATEGRNQPQHF. In DNA, the CDR3 is TGCAGTGCTAGAGCGACAGAAGGCAGAAATCAGCCCCAGCATTTT.

The gene calls are TRBV24-1 and TRBJ2-1; 8 positions match TRBD1. The CDR3 has 13 amino acids. Germline V lookup: CDR1 KGHDR, CDR2 SFDVKD. The V gene end was trimmed by 5 bases and the J gene end by 9 bases; junction bases not matched to a gene: 5. The CDR3 sequence: CATSGRGLGEQFF. For the CDR3, the DNA is TGTGCCACCAGTGGCAGGGGGCTTGGTGAGCAGTTCTTC.

This clonotype was counted only a few times. The chain's CDR3 is CASSPVAGVGGYTF. The CDR3 nucleotides are TGCGCCAGCAGCCCCGTGGCGGGGGTGGGAGGCTACACCTTC. This chain joins TRBV5-1 and TRBJ1-2, with a weak D call TRBD1 (5 bases). Deletions cut 4 bases from V and 8 bases from J, with 18 bases between. The CDR3 runs 14 residues. Germline CDR1 reads SGHRS; CDR2 reads YFSETQ.

This clonotype was seen a single time. At one of its ends the junction is not consistent with the germline gene, which may arise from a read error. This sequence joins TRBV4-1 and TRBJ2-7; no clear D gene. CDR3 length: 16 residues. Germline values: CDR1 MGHRA, CDR2 YSYEKL. CDR3 sequence: CASSPVDLSTSYEQYF. CDR3 bases: TGTGCCAGCAGCCCCGTAGACTTGTCAACGTCCTACGAGCAGTACTTC.

In its sample, this clonotype was seen a few times. This chain uses TRBV20-1 with TRBJ1-6, with 9 bases lining up with TRBD1. The V and J ends lost 3 bases and 10 bases, in that order; junction bases with no gene match: 4. The CDR3 spans 13 residues. Germline CDR1 is DFQATT and CDR2 is SNEGSKA (reference sequence). Here the CDR3 reads CSARDRGESPLHF. CDR3 DNA sequence: TGCAGTGCTAGGGACAGGGGAGAATCACCCCTCCACTTT.

Only a few counts were recorded for this clonotype. The rearrangement joins TRBV18 to TRBJ1-2, with D tentatively TRBD1 (5 bases). Deletions cut 1 base from V and 3 bases from J, with 15 bases between. CDR1 and CDR2 (germline): KGHSH, LQKENI. CDR3 length equals 16 residues. CDR3 nucleotide sequence: TGTGCCAGCTCACCACTAGTTGTGCTAGGGGACTATGGCTACACCTTC. Its protein is CASSPLVVLGDYGYTF.

The rearrangement links TRBV6-2 or TRBV6-3 to TRBJ2-7; 12 nucleotides agree with TRBD2. This CDR3 has 14 residues. V lost 5 bases and J lost 2; bases outside the gene matches: 1. Germline V gene data show CDR1 as MNHEY and CDR2 as SVGEGT. The CDR3 loop is CASSRTSGTYEQYF. The CDR3 DNA sequence: TGTGCCAGCAGTCGGACTAGCGGGACCTACGAGCAGTACTTC.

This clonotype rates as large. The chain links TRBV29-1 to TRBJ1-2; 7 positions agree with TRBD1. The CDR3 is made up of 14 amino acids. The trim removed 6 bases at V and 5 bases at J, leaving 12 bases unmatched. Per the germline V gene, CDR1 is SQVTM and CDR2 is ANQGSEA. The DNA of the CDR3 is TGCAGCGTCAGCACGGGTACAGGGGATTATGGCTACACCTTC. As protein: CSVSTGTGDYGYTF.